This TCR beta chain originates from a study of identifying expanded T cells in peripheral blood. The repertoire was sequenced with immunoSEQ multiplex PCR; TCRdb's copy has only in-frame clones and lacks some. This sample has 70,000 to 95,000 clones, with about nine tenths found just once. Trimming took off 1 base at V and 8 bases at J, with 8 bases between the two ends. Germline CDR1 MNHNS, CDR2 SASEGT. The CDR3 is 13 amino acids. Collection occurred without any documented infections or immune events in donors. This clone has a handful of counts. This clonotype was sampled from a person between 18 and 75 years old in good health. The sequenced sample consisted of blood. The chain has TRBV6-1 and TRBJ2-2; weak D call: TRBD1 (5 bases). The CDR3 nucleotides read TGTGCCAGCAGTGAAGTAAGGACAGGGGAGCTGTTTTTT. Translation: CASSEVRTGELFF.